This T cell receptor beta chain was sequenced for a study of immune cell composition in non-small cell lung cancer. Points from the study as a whole: Tumour-associated clones >0.5% occurred in 30% to 35% of adenocarcinomas, about three quarters of squamous. Lung squamous cell carcinoma tumours had significantly higher top 10 clone scores and productive clonality than lung adenocarcinoma.

Worth noting for this clone: Its antigen is undetermined.

Trimming cost V 4 bases and J 7 bases, with 12 bases left between them. The CDR3 extends over 13 amino acids. Per germline, CDR1 SGHTA and CDR2 FQGNSA. Assay: immunoSEQ multiplex PCR; the TCRdb copy retains only in-frame clones and omits some. The sample yields about 14,000 clones, more than 65% seen once. Specimen: lung tumor tissue. The chain combines TRBV7-2 with TRBJ2-3; no clear D gene. The clonotype was recovered from a human donor with non-small cell lung cancer. CDR3 DNA sequence: TGTGCCAGCAGCTCCGAGGCGAAAAATACGCAGTATTTT. It codes for CASSSEAKNTQYF. Variable domain in full (rest from reference TRBV7-2 and TRBJ2-3): GAGVSQSPSNKVTEKGKDVELRCDPISGHTALYWYRQSLGQGLEFLIYFQGNSAPDKSGLPSDRFSAERTGGSVSTLTIQRTQQEDSAVYLCASSSEAKNTQYFGPGTRLTVL.